This T cell receptor (beta chain) was recovered during a study of tumor-infiltrating lymphocytes in oesophageal squamous cell carcinoma. The germline CDR1 and CDR2 sequences are MNHNY and SVGAGI (reference sequence). The CDR3 consists of 13 residues. V was clipped by 5 bases and J by 6 bases; unmatched bases: 5. TCRdb passed the PCR reads through MiXCR, listing each CDR3 protein once. The table has 9,500 to 11,000 distinct CDR3 sequences, roughly three fifths seen once; the top ten hold 25% to 40%. The rearrangement joins TRBV6-6 to TRBJ2-7; TRBD1 matches at 9 bases. The clonotype comes from a male donor with esophageal squamous cell carcinoma. Input material: esophageal tumor tissue. CDR3 in DNA: TGTGCCAGCAGTAGCCGGGACAGGGTCGAGCAGTACTTC. Translating it yields CASSSRDRVEQYF.